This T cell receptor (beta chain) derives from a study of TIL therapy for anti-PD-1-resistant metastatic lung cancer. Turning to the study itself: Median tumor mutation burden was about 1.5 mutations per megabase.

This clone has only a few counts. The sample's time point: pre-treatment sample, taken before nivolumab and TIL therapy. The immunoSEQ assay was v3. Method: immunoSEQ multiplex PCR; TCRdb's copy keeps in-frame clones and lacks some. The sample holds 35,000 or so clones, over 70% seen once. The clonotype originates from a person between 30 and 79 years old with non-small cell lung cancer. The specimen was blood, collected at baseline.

This CDR3 is CASSLGQGVTEAFF. The CDR3 bases are TGTGCCAGCTCACTCGGACAGGGGGTCACTGAAGCTTTCTTT. The gene calls are TRBV18 and TRBJ1-1; 10 bases fit TRBD1. V trimming: 4 bases; J trimming: 4 bases; junction bases outside the gene matches: 3. Germline CDR1 reads KGHSH; CDR2 reads LQKENI. This CDR3 has 14 residues.